The entry below describes one T cell receptor beta chain. The antigen is unknown. The sample comes from a study of cytomegalovirus exposure and HLA in healthy donors. Findings of the study overall: TCR beta chains numbering 164 were designated cytomegalovirus-associated.

Primers for the PCR totalled 60 Vbeta and 13 Jbeta. The protocol was immunoSEQ multiplex PCR, while the TCRdb copy is restricted to in-frame clones and leaves out a portion. The top ten hold around 4.2% of the sample, which has more than 80,000 clones, just under 75% seen once. V was cut by 5 bases and J by 5 bases, with 11 bases left in between. The CDR3 is 13 amino acids. Per germline, CDR1 SGHNT and CDR2 YENEEA. The sequenced sample consisted of PBMCs. The clonotype originates from a man aged 55 to 70 in good health and CMV-seronegative. The V gene is TRBV11-3, the J gene TRBJ2-3; D unclear. The CDR3 bases are TGTGCCAGCAGCCCCCGTCTAGGAGATACGCAGTATTTT. Encoded protein: CASSPRLGDTQYF.